The source of this TCR beta chain is a study of T-cell memory formation after mild COVID-19. This CDR3 has 15 amino acids. CDR1 and CDR2 from the germline V gene are DFQATT and SNEGSKA (reference sequence). Trimming removed 3 bases from V and 7 bases from J; junction bases left unmatched: 9. MiXCR, applied by TCRdb to the 5' RACE reads, yields one record per CDR3 protein. The profile covers about 470,000 distinct CDR3 sequences, with 20% to 30% appearing a single time and around 12% taken by the ten largest. The specimen sequenced was PBMCs or a T cell subset sorted from them (not recorded which). The sequence came from an adult woman who had mild COVID-19 (a few samples of this study predate the infection). Cell type and time point are not known. V gene TRBV20-1 combines with J gene TRBJ1-5; 10 positions agree with TRBD1. DNA of the CDR3: TGCAGTGCTAGCGGGGACAGGGGAAAAGGACAGCCCCAGCATTTT. Its translation is CSASGDRGKGQPQHF.